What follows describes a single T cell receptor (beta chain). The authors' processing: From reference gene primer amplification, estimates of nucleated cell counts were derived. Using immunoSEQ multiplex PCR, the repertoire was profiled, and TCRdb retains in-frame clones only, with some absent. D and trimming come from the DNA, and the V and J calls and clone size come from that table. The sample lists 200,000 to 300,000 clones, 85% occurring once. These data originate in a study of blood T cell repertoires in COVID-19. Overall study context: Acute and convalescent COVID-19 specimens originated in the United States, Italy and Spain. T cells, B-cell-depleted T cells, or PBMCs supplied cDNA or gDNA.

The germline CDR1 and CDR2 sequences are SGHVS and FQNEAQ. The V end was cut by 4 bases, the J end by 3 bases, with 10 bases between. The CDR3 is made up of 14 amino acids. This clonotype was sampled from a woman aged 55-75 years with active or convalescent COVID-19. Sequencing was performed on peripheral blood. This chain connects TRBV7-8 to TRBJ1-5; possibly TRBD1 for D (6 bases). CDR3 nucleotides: TGTGCCAGCAGCTCCAACAGGGCCAATCAGCCCCAGCATTTT. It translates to CASSSNRANQPQHF.